The rows below give T cell receptor beta chains drawn from one sample of a study of T cell changes during pregnancy in multiple sclerosis. Using immunoSEQ multiplex PCR, the repertoire was profiled, and TCRdb retains in-frame clones only, with some absent. The table records approximately 42,000 clones, approximately 81% of them present only once. Sequenced here: CD4+ T cells from peripheral blood mononuclear cells, sampled before pregnancy. The receptors originated from a female donor with multiple sclerosis, enrolled in a pregnancy study. Both conserved end residues are part of each CDR3. A D gene is named only where the DNA matches it firmly. Where a row states a size, it is once, few, many or the class of an expanded clone; other rows omit it.

d_call,j_call,v_call,clone_size,cdr3_aa,cdr3_nt
TRBD1,TRBJ1-1,TRBV5-6,-,CASSLGQARNTEAFF,TGTGCCAGCAGCCTCGGACAGGCCCGGAACACTGAAGCTTTCTTT
-,TRBJ2-5,TRBV11-2,-,CASSLDGLVQETQYF,TGTGCCAGCAGCTTAGACGGTTTGGTACAAGAGACCCAGTACTTC
-,TRBJ2-7,TRBV2,-,CASSEGGLQYF,TGTGCCAGCAGTGAGGGTGGACTACAGTACTTC
-,TRBJ1-2,TRBV9,-,CASSTHAGNYGYTF,TGTGCCAGCAGCACCCACGCGGGAAACTATGGCTACACCTTC
-,TRBJ2-2,TRBV11-1,-,CASSLALISSGNTGELFF,TGTGCCAGCAGCTTAGCGCTAATCTCCTCAGGGAACACCGGGGAGCTGTTTTTT
-,TRBJ1-2,TRBV5-6,-,CASSLRGHGVGYTF,TGTGCCAGCAGCTTGCGGGGACATGGAGTTGGCTACACCTTC
-,TRBJ2-5,TRBV4-1,-,CASSQDLALVEETQYF,TGCGCCAGCAGCCAAGATCTAGCACTAGTAGAAGAGACCCAGTACTTC
-,TRBJ2-5,TRBV6-5,-,CASSYRTRAETQYF,TGTGCCAGCAGTTACCGGACACGGGCGGAGACCCAGTACTTC
-,TRBJ2-7,TRBV21-1,-,CASSTQDRRSLYEQYF,TGTGCCAGCAGCACCCAAGACAGGCGTTCCCTCTACGAGCAGTACTTC
-,TRBJ2-2,TRBV7-3,few,CASSLSGLSAGELFF,TGTGCCAGCAGCTTAAGTGGACTCTCAGCCGGGGAGCTGTTTTTT
TRBD1,TRBJ1-1,TRBV7-3,once,CASSSSRQGFTEAFF,TGTGCCAGCAGCTCAAGCCGACAGGGTTTCACTGAAGCTTTCTTT
TRBD2,TRBJ2-7,TRBV7-6,-,CASSLRVGLESEQYF,TGTGCCAGCAGCCTTAGAGTAGGACTAGAGTCCGAGCAGTACTTC
TRBD1,TRBJ1-2,TRBV9,-,CASRGTANYGYTF,TGTGCCAGCAGAGGGACAGCTAACTATGGCTACACCTTC
TRBD1,TRBJ1-5,TRBV30,-,CAWAQGGNQPQHF,TGTGCCTGGGCACAGGGGGGAAATCAGCCCCAGCATTTT
-,TRBJ1-1,TRBV6-5,-,CASSYSRGGDTEAFF,TGTGCCAGCAGTTACTCGAGAGGGGGGGACACTGAAGCTTTCTTT
-,TRBJ1-5,TRBV6-5,-,CASSLQGNSNQPQHF,TGTGCCAGCAGTCTGCAGGGGAATAGCAATCAGCCCCAGCATTTT
TRBD1,TRBJ2-7,TRBV10-3,-,CATNDRGQGYYEQYF,TGTGCCACCAACGACAGGGGCCAGGGGTACTACGAGCAGTACTTC
-,TRBJ2-5,TRBV27,-,CASSFGPGETQYF,TGTGCCAGCAGTTTCGGACCAGGGGAGACCCAGTACTTC
-,TRBJ1-6,TRBV30,-,CAWSLGQLWAPLHF,TGTGCCTGGAGTCTAGGACAGCTATGGGCACCCCTCCACTTT
-,TRBJ1-1,TRBV25-1,-,CASSEAVGGGATEAFF,TGTGCCAGCAGTGAGGCGGTCGGGGGAGGGGCCACTGAAGCTTTCTTT
TRBD1,TRBJ1-1,TRBV7-2,-,CASSPWTGEVTEAFF,TGTGCCAGCAGCCCTTGGACAGGGGAGGTCACTGAAGCTTTCTTT
-,TRBJ2-7,TRBV5-1,-,CASSLANSEDYEQYF,TGCGCCAGCAGCTTGGCCAATAGCGAGGACTACGAGCAGTACTTC
TRBD2,TRBJ2-1,TRBV19,-,CASSIRGASGVDEQFF,TGTGCCAGTAGTATAAGAGGGGCTAGCGGGGTCGATGAGCAGTTCTTC
-,TRBJ1-1,TRBV6-4,-,CASSDSSGNTEAFF,TGTGCCAGCAGTGACTCGTCGGGGAACACTGAAGCTTTCTTT
-,TRBJ2-7,TRBV30,few,CAWGQGGDEQYF,TGTGCCTGGGGACAGGGAGGGGACGAGCAGTACTTC
TRBD1,TRBJ1-2,TRBV6-1,few,CASRLDRGYGYTF,TGTGCCAGCAGATTAGACAGGGGCTATGGCTACACCTTC
TRBD2,TRBJ2-3,TRBV5-4,-,CASSFRLAGGPGTDTQYF,TGTGCCAGCAGCTTTCGGCTAGCGGGAGGGCCGGGCACAGATACGCAGTATTTT
TRBD1,TRBJ2-7,TRBV2,-,CASSENRDRGGHF,TGTGCCAGCAGTGAAAACCGGGACAGAGGAGGCCACTTC
-,TRBJ2-5,TRBV29-1,-,CSVPGWETQYF,TGCAGCGTGCCAGGGTGGGAGACCCAGTACTTC
-,TRBJ1-2,TRBV18,-,CASSPGQTNYGYTF,TGTGCCAGCTCACCAGGGCAGACTAACTATGGCTACACCTTC
-,TRBJ2-7,TRBV20-1,-,CSVGRDYEQYF,TGCAGTGTGGGCCGAGACTACGAGCAGTACTTC
-,TRBJ2-1,TRBV28,-,CASTGESRYNEQFF,TGTGCCAGCACAGGGGAGAGCAGGTACAATGAGCAGTTCTTC
TRBD1,TRBJ1-1,TRBV7-6,-,CASSLRQGSGLAEAFF,TGTGCCAGCAGCTTAAGACAGGGGTCGGGGCTCGCTGAAGCTTTCTTT
TRBD2,TRBJ2-5,TRBV7-6,-,CASSSRGASGSVQGTQYF,TGTGCCAGCAGCTCTCGGGGGGCTAGCGGGAGCGTCCAAGGGACCCAGTACTTC
TRBD1,TRBJ2-7,TRBV27,-,CASSRFRTGGHEQYF,TGTGCCAGCAGTCGTTTTCGGACAGGGGGACACGAGCAGTACTTC
-,TRBJ2-5,TRBV18,-,CASSPEETQYF,TGTGCCAGCTCACCCGAAGAGACCCAGTACTTC
-,TRBJ1-2,TRBV7-2,-,CASSLGGQNGYTF,TGTGCCAGCAGCTTAGGGGGGCAGAATGGCTACACCTTC
TRBD2,TRBJ2-1,TRBV7-2,-,CASSLWSSGYNEQFF,TGTGCCAGCAGCTTGTGGTCTAGCGGGTACAATGAGCAGTTCTTC
TRBD1,TRBJ2-5,TRBV7-2,-,CASSLGEGAIKETQYF,TGTGCCAGCAGCTTAGGAGAGGGGGCAATAAAAGAGACCCAGTACTTC
TRBD1,TRBJ2-7,TRBV30,once,CAWKRKGQAFGQYF,TGTGCCTGGAAGCGGAAAGGACAGGCCTTCGGGCAGTACTTC
-,TRBJ1-1,TRBV9,-,CASSVFSDSLNTEAFF,TGTGCCAGCAGCGTTTTTTCGGACAGTTTGAACACTGAAGCTTTCTTT
TRBD1,TRBJ1-1,TRBV7-2,-,CASSRDRGNTEAFF,TGTGCCAGCAGCCGCGACAGGGGGAACACTGAAGCTTTCTTT
-,TRBJ1-4,TRBV7-9,medium-sized,CASSLSGFNEKLFF,TGTGCCAGCAGCTTATCAGGGTTTAATGAAAAACTGTTTTTT
-,TRBJ1-5,TRBV6-6,-,CASSYGDQPQHF,TGTGCCAGCAGTTATGGAGATCAGCCCCAGCATTTT
TRBD2,TRBJ2-1,TRBV19,-,CASRRLAGGPGEQFF,TGTGCCAGTAGACGACTAGCGGGGGGGCCTGGTGAGCAGTTCTTC
-,TRBJ2-1,TRBV5-6,-,CASSLAVTGPTYNEQFF,TGTGCCAGCAGCTTGGCCGTCACAGGCCCGACCTACAATGAGCAGTTCTTC
-,TRBJ2-3,TRBV15,-,CATSRVGGSLTDTQYF,TGTGCCACCAGCAGAGTAGGAGGGAGCCTCACAGATACGCAGTATTTT